These T cell receptor beta chains were read from a single sample in a study of blood T cell repertoires in COVID-19. The method was immunoSEQ multiplex PCR; TCRdb's version includes in-frame clones alone and lacks a portion of them. This table has approximately 190,000 clones, about 80% appearing once. Sequencing used peripheral blood. The receptors were gathered from a man aged 30 to 39 with active or convalescent COVID-19. Both conserved end residues are part of each CDR3. The D gene is left open where the match is weak. Expanded clones get a size class; other rows say once, few or many, or leave the size out.

abundance,d_gene,v_gene,j_gene,CDR3nt,CDR3aa
.,.,TRBV7-2,TRBJ2-4,TGTGCCAGCAGCTTAGGCCCCCTCACGGGGGAAAACATTCAGTACTTC,CASSLGPLTGENIQYF
.,.,TRBV12-3/TRBV12-4,TRBJ1-2,TGTGCCAGCAGTTTAACAGGGTCAGGTGGCTACACCTTC,CASSLTGSGGYTF
once,.,TRBV10-1,TRBJ2-3,TGCGCCAGCAGCTTGGAGGGATTCCCCTTCCTGCACCACGGTACGCAGTATTTT,CASSLEGFPFLHHGTQYF
.,.,TRBV5-1,TRBJ1-1,TGCGCCAGCAGCTTGGTTGGAGGGAACACTGAAGCTTTCTTT,CASSLVGGNTEAFF
.,.,TRBV5-1,TRBJ1-3,TGCGCCAGCAGCTTGGTCGCGGGGGCTTCTCTCTCTGGAAACACCATATATTTT,CASSLVAGASLSGNTIYF
.,.,TRBV30,TRBJ2-1,TGTGCCTGGAGGAGTAACCTTTACAATGAGCAGTTCTTC,CAWRSNLYNEQFF
few,TRBD1,TRBV7-9,TRBJ2-7,TGTGCCAGCAGCCCCCCGACAGGGTCCTACGAGCAGTACTTC,CASSPPTGSYEQYF
.,.,TRBV14,TRBJ2-5,TGTGCCAGCAGCCGCGCGGGCGCGGAGACCCAGTACTTC,CASSRAGAETQYF
.,.,TRBV5-4,TRBJ1-2,TGTGCCAGCAGCTTGGATTCCGGACAGATGGACCGCACCTTC,CASSLDSGQMDRTF
.,.,TRBV10-1,TRBJ1-1,TGCGCCAGCAGTGGACAGTGGGGTTCCACTGAAGCTTTCTTT,CASSGQWGSTEAFF
.,TRBD1,TRBV13,TRBJ1-5,TGTGCCAGCAGCGATGGTGCAGGGGGCTATTTCAATCAGCCCCAGCATTTT,CASSDGAGGYFNQPQHF
.,.,TRBV3-1/TRBV3-2,TRBJ2-2,TGTGCCAGCAGCCCCCGGGGAGCGAACACCGGGGAGCTGTTTTTT,CASSPRGANTGELFF
once,.,TRBV19,TRBJ1-1,TGTGCCAGTAGCCCCGGACATCTCTCGAGGTCTGAAGCTTTCTTT,CASSPGHLSRSEAFF
.,.,TRBV6-2/TRBV6-3,TRBJ2-7,TGTGCCAGCAGTTCCCACTACGAGCAGTACTTC,CASSSHYEQYF
.,.,TRBV5-4,TRBJ2-1,TGTGCCAGCAGCTCGCAGGGGGCGGGAGACAATGAGCAGTTCTTC,CASSSQGAGDNEQFF
.,.,TRBV4-1,TRBJ2-1,TGCGCCAGCAGCCGGTCCCCCAGTAGCCTGACCTACAATGAGCAGTTCTTC,CASSRSPSSLTYNEQFF
.,TRBD2,TRBV24-1,TRBJ2-1,TGTGCCACCAGTCGACTAGCTGGAGACAATGAGCAGTTCTTC,CATSRLAGDNEQFF
.,TRBD1,TRBV3-1/TRBV3-2,TRBJ2-2,TGTGCCAGCAGATCGACAGGGGGGCCCGGGGAGCTGTTTTTT,CASRSTGGPGELFF
.,TRBD2,TRBV9,TRBJ2-3,TGTGCCAGCAGCATCCCCGTAGCGGGGGGGACAGATACGCAGTATTTT,CASSIPVAGGTDTQYF
.,TRBD1,TRBV19,TRBJ2-1,TGTGCCAGTACCCGGACAGGGCGCAATGAGCAGTTCTTC,CASTRTGRNEQFF
.,.,TRBV27,TRBJ2-4,TGTGCCAGCAGTTTTGCAGGACAGCCTTCCAAAAACATTCAGTACTTC,CASSFAGQPSKNIQYF
few,TRBD1,TRBV14,TRBJ1-2,TGTGCCAGCAGCCGGACAGGCGGGTATGGCTACACCTTC,CASSRTGGYGYTF
once,TRBD2,TRBV18,TRBJ2-1,TGTGCCAGCTCACCACCCGGGGGGTGGGATGAGCAGTTCTTC,CASSPPGGWDEQFF
.,.,TRBV7-9,TRBJ1-2,TGTGCCAGCAGCTTTCAGACGGTGGAGGGCTACACCTTC,CASSFQTVEGYTF